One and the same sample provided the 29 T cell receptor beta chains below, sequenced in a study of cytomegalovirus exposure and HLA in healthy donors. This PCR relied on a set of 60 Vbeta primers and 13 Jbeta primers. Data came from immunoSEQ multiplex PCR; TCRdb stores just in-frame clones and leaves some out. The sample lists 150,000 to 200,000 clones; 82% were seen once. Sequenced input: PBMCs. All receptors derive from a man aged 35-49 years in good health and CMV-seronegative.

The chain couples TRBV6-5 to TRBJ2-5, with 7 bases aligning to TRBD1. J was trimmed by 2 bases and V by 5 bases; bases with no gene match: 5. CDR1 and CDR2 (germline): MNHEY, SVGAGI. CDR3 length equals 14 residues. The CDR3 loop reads CASSRDSLQETQYF. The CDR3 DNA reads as TGTGCCAGCAGTCGGGACAGCTTACAAGAGACCCAGTACTTC.

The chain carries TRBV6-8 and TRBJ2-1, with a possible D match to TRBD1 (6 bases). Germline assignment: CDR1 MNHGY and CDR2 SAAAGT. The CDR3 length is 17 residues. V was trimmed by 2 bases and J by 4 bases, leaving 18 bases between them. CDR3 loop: CASSYTPRGRSYNEQFF. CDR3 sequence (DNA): TGTGCCAGCAGTTACACCCCCAGGGGTCGGAGTTACAATGAGCAGTTCTTC.

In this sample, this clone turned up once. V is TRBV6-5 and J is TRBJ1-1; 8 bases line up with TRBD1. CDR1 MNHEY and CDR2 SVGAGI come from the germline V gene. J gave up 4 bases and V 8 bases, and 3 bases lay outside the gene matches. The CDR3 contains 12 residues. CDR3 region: CASRTGGTEAFF. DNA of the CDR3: TGTGCCAGCCGAACAGGGGGCACTGAAGCTTTCTTT.

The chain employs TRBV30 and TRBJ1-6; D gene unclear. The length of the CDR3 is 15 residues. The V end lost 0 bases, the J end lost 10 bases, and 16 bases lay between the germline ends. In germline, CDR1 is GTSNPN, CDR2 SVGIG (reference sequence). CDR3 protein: CAWSVQGWRGSPLHF. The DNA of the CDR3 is TGTGCCTGGAGTGTACAAGGATGGCGCGGATCACCCCTCCACTTT. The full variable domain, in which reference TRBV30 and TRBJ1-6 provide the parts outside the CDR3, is SQTIHQWPATLVQPVGSPLSLECTVEGTSNPNLYWYRQAAGRGLQLLFYSVGIGQISSEVPQNLSASRPQDRQFILSSKKLLLSDSGFYLCAWSVQGWRGSPLHFGNGTRLTVT.

The CDR3 loop reads CASSTAGGSYEQYF. CDR3 bases: TGTGCCAGCTCAACCGCGGGGGGAAGCTACGAGCAGTACTTC. This chain uses TRBV18 with TRBJ2-7, with 8 bases fitting TRBD2. CDR3 length: 14 amino acids. V was clipped by 5 bases and J by 3 bases; unmatched bases: 6. The V gene's germline CDR1 is KGHSH and CDR2 LQKENI.

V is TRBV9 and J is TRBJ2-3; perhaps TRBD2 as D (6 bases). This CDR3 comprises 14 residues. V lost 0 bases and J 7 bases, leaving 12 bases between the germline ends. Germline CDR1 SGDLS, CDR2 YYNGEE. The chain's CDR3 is CASSVGASENTQYF. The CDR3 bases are TGTGCCAGCAGCGTAGGGGCTAGCGAGAATACGCAGTATTTT.

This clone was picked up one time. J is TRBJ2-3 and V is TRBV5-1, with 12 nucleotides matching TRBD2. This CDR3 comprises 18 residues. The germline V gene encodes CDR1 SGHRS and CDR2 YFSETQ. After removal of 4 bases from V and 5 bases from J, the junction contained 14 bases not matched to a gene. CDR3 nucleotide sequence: TGCGCCAGCAGCATGGGGAGGACTAGCGGGACTTTAGTAGATACGCAGTATTTT. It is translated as CASSMGRTSGTLVDTQYF. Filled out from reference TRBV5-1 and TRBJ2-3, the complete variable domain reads KAGVTQTPRYLIKTRGQQVTLSCSPISGHRSVSWYQQTPGQGLQFLFEYFSETQRNKGNFPGRFSGRQFSNSRSEMNVSTLELGDSALYLCASSMGRTSGTLVDTQYFGPGTRLTVL.

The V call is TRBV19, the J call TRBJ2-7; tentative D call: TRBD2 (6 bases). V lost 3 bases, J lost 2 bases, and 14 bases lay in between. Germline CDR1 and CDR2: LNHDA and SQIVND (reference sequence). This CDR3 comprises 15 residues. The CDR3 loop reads CASSMPGLLTYEQYF. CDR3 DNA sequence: TGTGCCAGTAGTATGCCGGGACTTCTAACCTACGAGCAGTACTTC.

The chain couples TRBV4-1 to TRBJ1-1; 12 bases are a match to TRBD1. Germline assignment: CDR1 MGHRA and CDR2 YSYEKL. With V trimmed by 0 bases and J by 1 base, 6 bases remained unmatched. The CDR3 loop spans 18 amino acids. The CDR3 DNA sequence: TGCGCCAGCAGCCAAGATCAAGGGACAGGGGGCACGAACACTGAAGCTTTCTTT. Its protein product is CASSQDQGTGGTNTEAFF.

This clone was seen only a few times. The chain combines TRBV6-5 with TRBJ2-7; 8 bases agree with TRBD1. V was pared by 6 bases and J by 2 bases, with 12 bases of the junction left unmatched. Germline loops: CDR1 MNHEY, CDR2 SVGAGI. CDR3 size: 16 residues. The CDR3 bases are TGTGCCAGCAGGTACGGCACAGGGGGTGCAACCTACGAGCAGTACTTC. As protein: CASRYGTGGATYEQYF.

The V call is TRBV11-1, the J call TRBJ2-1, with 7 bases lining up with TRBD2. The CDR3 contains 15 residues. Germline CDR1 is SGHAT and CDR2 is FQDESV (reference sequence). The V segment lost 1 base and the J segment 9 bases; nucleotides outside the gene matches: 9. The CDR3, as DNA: TGTGCCAGCAGCTTAGATTTAGTAGCGGGCGGTGAGCAGTTCTTC. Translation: CASSLDLVAGGEQFF.

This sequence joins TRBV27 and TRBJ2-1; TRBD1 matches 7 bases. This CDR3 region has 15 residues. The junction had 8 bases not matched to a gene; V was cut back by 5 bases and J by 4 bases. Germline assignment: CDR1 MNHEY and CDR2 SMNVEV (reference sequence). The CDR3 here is CASSSSDRVYNEQFF. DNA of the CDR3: TGTGCCAGCAGTAGCTCCGACAGGGTTTACAATGAGCAGTTCTTC.

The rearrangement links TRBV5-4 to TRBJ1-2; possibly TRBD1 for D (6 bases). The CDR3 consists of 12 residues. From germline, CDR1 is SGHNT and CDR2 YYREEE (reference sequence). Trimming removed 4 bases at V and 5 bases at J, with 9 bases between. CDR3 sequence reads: CASSTGQYGYTF. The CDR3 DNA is TGTGCCAGCAGCACAGGACAGTATGGCTACACCTTC.

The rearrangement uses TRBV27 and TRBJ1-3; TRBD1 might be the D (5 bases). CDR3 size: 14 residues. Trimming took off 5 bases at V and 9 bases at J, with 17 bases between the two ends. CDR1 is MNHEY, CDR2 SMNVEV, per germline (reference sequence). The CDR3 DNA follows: TGTGCCAGCAGTCCCGCACCCCCGGGGGGCACCATATATTTT. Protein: CASSPAPPGGTIYF.

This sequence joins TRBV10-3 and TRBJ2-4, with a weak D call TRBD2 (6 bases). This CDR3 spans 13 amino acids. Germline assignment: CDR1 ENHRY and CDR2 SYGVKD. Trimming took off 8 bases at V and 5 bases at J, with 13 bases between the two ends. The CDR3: CAISSTGENIQYF. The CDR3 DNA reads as TGTGCCATCTCCTCAACGGGGGAAAACATTCAGTACTTC.

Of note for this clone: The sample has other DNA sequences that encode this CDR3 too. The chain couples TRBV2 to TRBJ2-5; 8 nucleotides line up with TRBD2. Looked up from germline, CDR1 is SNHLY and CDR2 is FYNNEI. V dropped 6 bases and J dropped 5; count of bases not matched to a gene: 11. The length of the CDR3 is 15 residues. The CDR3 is CASRLTSGGRETQYF. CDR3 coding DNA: TGTGCCAGCAGGCTTACTAGCGGAGGACGGGAGACCCAGTACTTC.

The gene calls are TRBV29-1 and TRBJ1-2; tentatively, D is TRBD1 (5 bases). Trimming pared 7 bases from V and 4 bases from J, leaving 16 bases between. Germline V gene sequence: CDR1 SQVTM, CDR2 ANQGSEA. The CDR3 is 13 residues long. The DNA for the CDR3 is TGCAGCGCATCGAGGGGAGGGCCCTATGGCTACACCTTC. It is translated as CSASRGGPYGYTF.

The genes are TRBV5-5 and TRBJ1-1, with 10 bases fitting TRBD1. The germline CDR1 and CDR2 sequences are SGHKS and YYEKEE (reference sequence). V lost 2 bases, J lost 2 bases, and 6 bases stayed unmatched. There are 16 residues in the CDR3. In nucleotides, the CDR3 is TGTGCCAGCAGCTTCAGGGACAGGGGTTTTAACACTGAAGCTTTCTTT. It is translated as CASSFRDRGFNTEAFF.

CDR3 sequence: CASSSTSPYEQYF. The CDR3 DNA reads as TGTGCCAGCAGCTCTACGTCCCCCTACGAGCAGTACTTC. The chain recombines TRBV7-2 with TRBJ2-7; D is ambiguous. Germline V lookup: CDR1 SGHTA, CDR2 FQGNSA. CDR3 length: 13 residues. V was pared by 4 bases and J by 2 bases, with 9 bases between.

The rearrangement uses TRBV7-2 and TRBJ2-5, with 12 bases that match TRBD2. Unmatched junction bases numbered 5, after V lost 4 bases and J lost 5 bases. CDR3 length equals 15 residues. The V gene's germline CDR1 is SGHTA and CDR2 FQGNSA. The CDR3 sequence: CASSSRLAGVETQYF. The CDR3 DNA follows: TGTGCCAGCAGCTCGCGACTAGCGGGGGTGGAGACCCAGTACTTC.

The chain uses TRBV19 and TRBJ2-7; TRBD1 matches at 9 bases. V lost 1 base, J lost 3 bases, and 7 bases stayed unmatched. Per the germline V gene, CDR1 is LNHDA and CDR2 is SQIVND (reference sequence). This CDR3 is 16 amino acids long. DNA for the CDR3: TGTGCCAGTAGTATAGGGGGACAGGGTTCGATCTACGAGCAGTACTTC. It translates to CASSIGGQGSIYEQYF. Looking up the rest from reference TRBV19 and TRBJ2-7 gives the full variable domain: DGGITQSPKYLFRKEGQNVTLSCEQNLNHDAMYWYRQDPGQGLRLIYYSQIVNDFQKGDIAEGYSVSREKKESFPLTVTSAQKNPTAFYLCASSIGGQGSIYEQYFGPGTRLTVT.

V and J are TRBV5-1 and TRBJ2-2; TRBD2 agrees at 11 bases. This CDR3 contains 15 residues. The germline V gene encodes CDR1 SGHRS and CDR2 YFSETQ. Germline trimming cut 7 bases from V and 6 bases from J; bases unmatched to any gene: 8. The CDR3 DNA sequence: TGCGCCAGCGGGACTAGCGGATCTGGCGCCGGGGAGCTGTTTTTT. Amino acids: CASGTSGSGAGELFF. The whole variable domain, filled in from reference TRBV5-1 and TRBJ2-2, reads KAGVTQTPRYLIKTRGQQVTLSCSPISGHRSVSWYQQTPGQGLQFLFEYFSETQRNKGNFPGRFSGRQFSNSRSEMNVSTLELGDSALYLCASGTSGSGAGELFFGEGSRLTVL.

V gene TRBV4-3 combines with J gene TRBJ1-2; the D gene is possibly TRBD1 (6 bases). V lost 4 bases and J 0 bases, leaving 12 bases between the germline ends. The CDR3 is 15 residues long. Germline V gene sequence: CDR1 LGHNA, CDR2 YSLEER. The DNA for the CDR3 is TGCGCCAGCAGCCGAACACAGGGAGCTAACTATGGCTACACCTTC. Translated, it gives CASSRTQGANYGYTF.

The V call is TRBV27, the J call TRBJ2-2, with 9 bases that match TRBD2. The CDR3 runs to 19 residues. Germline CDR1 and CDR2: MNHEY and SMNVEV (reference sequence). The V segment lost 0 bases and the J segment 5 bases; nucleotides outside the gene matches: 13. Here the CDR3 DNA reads TGTGCCAGCAGTTTATCCCCATTAATAGCGGGAGTAAGGACCGGGGAGCTGTTTTTT. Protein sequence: CASSLSPLIAGVRTGELFF.

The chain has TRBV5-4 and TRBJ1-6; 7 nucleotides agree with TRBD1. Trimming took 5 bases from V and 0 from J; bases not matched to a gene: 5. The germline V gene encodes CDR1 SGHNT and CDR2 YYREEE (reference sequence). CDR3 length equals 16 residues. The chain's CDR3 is CASRGQSSSYNSPLHF. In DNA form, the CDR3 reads TGTGCCAGCAGGGGACAGTCGAGCTCCTATAATTCACCCCTCCACTTT.

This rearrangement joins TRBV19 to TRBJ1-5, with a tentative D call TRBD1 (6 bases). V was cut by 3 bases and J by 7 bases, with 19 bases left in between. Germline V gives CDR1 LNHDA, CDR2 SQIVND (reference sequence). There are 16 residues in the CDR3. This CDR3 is CASSIRGRMVGQPQHF. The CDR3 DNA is TGTGCCAGTAGTATCAGGGGAAGGATGGTCGGCCAGCCCCAGCATTTT. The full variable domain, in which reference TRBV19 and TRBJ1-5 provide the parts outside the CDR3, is DGGITQSPKYLFRKEGQNVTLSCEQNLNHDAMYWYRQDPGQGLRLIYYSQIVNDFQKGDIAEGYSVSREKKESFPLTVTSAQKNPTAFYLCASSIRGRMVGQPQHFGDGTRLSIL.

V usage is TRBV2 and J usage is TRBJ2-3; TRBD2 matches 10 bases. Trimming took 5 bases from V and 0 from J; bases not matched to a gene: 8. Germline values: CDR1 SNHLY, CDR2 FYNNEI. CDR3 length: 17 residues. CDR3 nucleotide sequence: TGTGCCAGCAGTCTCCTACTAGCGGGGAGTAGCACAGATACGCAGTATTTT. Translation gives CASSLLLAGSSTDTQYF.

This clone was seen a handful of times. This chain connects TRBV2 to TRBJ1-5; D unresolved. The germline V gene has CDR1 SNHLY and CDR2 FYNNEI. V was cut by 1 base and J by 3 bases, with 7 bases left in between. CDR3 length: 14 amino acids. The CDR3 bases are TGTGCCAGCAGTGAAGTGAGGGCCAATCAGCCCCAGCATTTT. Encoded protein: CASSEVRANQPQHF.

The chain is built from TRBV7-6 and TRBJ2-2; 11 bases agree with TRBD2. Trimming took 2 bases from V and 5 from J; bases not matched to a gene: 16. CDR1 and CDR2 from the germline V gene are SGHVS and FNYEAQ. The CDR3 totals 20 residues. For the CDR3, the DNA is TGTGCCAGCAGCTTAATGGGGGCGAGACTAGCGGGGTTATCGACCGGGGAGCTGTTTTTT. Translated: CASSLMGARLAGLSTGELFF.